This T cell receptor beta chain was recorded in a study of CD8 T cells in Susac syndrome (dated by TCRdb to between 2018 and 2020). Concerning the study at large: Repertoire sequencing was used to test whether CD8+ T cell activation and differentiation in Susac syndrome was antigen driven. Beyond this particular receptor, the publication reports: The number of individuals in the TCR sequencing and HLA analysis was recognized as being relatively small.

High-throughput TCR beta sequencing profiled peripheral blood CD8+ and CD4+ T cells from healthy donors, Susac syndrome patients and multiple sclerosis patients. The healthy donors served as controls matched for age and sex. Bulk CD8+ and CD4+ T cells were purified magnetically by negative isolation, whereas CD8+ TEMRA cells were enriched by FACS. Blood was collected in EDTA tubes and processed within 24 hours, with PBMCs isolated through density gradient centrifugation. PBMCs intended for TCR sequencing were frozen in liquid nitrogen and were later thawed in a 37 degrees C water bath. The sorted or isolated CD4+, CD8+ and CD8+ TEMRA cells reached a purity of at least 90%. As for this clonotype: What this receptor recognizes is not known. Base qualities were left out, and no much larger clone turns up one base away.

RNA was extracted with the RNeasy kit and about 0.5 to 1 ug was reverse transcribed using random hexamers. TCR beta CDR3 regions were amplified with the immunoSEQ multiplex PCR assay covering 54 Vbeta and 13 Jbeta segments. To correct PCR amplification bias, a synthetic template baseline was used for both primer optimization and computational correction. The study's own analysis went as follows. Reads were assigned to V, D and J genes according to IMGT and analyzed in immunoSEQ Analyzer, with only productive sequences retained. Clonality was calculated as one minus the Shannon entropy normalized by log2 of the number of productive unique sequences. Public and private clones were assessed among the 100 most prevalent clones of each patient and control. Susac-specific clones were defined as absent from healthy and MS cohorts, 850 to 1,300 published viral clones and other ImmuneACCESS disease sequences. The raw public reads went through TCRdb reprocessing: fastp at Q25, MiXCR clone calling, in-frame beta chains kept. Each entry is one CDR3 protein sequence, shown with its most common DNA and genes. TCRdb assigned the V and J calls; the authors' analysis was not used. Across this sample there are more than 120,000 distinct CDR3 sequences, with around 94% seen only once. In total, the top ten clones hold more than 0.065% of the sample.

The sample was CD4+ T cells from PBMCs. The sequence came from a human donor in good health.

The sequence in DNA is TGCAGTGCTAGACCGGCCGGGACGCCGGGCGGGGAGCTGTTTTTT. This codes for CSARPAGTPGGELFF. The chain is made from TRBV20-1 and TRBJ2-2; the D gene cannot be resolved beyond TRBD1 or TRBD2, each matching 5 bases. The germline V gene (reference sequence) yields DFQATT for CDR1 and SNEGSKA for CDR2. The CDR3 measures 15 amino acids from cysteine to phenylalanine. Left in the record is the CDR3 DNA by itself, 45 bases read in frame from the first base. The junction carries 17 bases between V and J, which are trimmed by 2 bases and 7 bases respectively.